This TCR beta chain was sequenced during a study of blood T cell repertoires in COVID-19. This clone was counted only a few times. How the authors handled the data: By means of reference gene primer amplification, nucleated cell counts were estimated. Here immunoSEQ multiplex PCR was the method, and the copy in TCRdb shows in-frame clones only, minus some. Clonal size and the V and J genes are those of that table, whereas D and trimming came from the DNA. The top ten hold about 4.2% of the sample, which has about 70,000 clones, more than 85% seen once. Sequencing used peripheral blood. The receptor was derived from a man in his 70s with active COVID-19.

This CDR3 is CASSYSAVSNQPQHF. CDR3 DNA sequence: TGTGCCAGCAGTTACTCGGCCGTTAGCAATCAGCCCCAGCATTTT. The rearrangement uses TRBV6-5 and TRBJ1-5; D is uncertain. The CDR3 has 15 amino acids. Trimming took off 0 bases at V and 0 bases at J, with 6 bases between the two ends. Germline values: CDR1 MNHEY, CDR2 SVGAGI.